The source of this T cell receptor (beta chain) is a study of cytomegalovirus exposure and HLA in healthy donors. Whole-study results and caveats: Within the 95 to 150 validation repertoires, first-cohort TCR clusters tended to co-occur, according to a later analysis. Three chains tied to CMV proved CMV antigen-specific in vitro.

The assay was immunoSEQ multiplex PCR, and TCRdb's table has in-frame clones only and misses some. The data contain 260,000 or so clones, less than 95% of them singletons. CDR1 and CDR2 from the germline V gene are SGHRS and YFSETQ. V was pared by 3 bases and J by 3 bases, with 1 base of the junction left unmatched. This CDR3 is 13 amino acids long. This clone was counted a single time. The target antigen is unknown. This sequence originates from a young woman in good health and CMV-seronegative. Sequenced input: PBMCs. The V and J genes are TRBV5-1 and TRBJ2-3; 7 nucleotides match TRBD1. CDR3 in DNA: TGCGCCAGCAGCTCCAGGGGGACAGATACGCAGTATTTT. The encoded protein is CASSSRGTDTQYF.